The T cell receptor (beta chain) under discussion was sequenced for a study of T cell repertoires in cytomegalovirus infection. Study-level points and caveats: Public TCR beta family frequency separated CMV-and-HLA carriers, including in an independent cohort.

This clonotype was detected many times. Its antigen is not known. MiXCR, run by TCRdb on the reads, gives a single entry per CDR3 protein. The sample has more than 140,000 distinct CDR3 sequences, 5% to 6.5% seen once. Trimming removed 2 bases from V and 5 bases from J, with 13 bases in between. Per germline, CDR1 SGHTA and CDR2 FQGNSA. The CDR3 extends over 15 amino acids. The chain joins TRBV7-2 to TRBJ1-5; D ambiguous. The sequenced material came from PBMCs. The sequence came from a human donor in good health (CMV status not recorded). Some clones in this sample may be carry-over from other donors' samples. The CDR3 DNA is TGTGCCAGCAGCTTACTAGTCTCGGGTTATCAGCCCCAGCATTTT. Protein product: CASSLLVSGYQPQHF.